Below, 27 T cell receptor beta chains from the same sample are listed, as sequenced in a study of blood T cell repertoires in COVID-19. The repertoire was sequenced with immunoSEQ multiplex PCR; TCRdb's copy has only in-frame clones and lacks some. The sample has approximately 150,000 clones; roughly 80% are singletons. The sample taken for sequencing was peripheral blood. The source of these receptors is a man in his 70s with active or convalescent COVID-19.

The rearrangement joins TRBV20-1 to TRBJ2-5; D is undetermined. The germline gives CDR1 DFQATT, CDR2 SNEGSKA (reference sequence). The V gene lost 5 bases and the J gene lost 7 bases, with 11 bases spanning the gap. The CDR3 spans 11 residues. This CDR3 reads CSAGNLGTQYF. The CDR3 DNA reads TGCAGTGCTGGCAACCTAGGGACCCAGTACTTC.

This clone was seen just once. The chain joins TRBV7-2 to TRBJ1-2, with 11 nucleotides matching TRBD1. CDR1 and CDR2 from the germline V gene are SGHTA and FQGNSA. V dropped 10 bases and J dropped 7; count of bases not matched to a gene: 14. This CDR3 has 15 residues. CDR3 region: CATTDRTGGAGGYTF. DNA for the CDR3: TGTGCCACTACAGATAGGACAGGGGGCGCCGGTGGCTACACCTTC.

This CDR3 reads CASTPPIGQAGKNEKLFF. CDR3 DNA sequence: TGTGCCAGCACTCCTCCAATAGGACAGGCGGGGAAGAATGAAAAACTGTTTTTT. The chain couples TRBV28 to TRBJ1-4, with TRBD1 matching over 7 bases. This CDR3 region has 18 residues. Germline V CDR1 and CDR2: MDHEN, SYDVKM. V dropped 7 bases and J dropped 5; count of bases not matched to a gene: 19.

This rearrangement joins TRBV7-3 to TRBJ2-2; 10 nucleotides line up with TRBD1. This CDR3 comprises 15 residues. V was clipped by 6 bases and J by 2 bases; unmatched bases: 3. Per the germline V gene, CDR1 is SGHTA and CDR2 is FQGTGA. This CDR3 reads CASRRDRGNTGELFF. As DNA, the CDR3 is TGTGCCAGCAGGAGGGACAGGGGCAACACCGGGGAGCTGTTTTTT.

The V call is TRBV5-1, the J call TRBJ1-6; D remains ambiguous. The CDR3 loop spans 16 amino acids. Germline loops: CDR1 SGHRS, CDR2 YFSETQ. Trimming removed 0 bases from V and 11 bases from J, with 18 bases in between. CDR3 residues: CASSLAGDHPRPPLHF. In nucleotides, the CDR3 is TGCGCCAGCAGCTTGGCCGGAGACCATCCACGGCCACCCCTCCACTTT.

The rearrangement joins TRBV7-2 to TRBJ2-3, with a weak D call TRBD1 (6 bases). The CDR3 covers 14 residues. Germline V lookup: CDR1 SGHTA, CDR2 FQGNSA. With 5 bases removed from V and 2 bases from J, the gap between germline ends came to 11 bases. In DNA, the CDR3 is TGTGCCAGCAGCCTCTGGACAGCCACAGATACGCAGTATTTT. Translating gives CASSLWTATDTQYF.

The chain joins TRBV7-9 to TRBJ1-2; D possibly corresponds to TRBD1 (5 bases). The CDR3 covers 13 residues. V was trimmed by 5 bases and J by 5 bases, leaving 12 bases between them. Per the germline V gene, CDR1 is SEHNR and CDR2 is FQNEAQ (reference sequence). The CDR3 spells CASSQGHHYGYTF. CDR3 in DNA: TGTGCCAGCAGCCAGGGCCACCATTATGGCTACACCTTC.

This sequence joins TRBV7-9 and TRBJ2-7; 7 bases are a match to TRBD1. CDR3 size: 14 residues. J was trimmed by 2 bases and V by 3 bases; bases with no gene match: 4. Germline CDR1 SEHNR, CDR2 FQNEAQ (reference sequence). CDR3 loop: CASSFGTATYEQYF. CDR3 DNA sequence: TGTGCCAGCAGCTTTGGGACAGCCACCTACGAGCAGTACTTC.

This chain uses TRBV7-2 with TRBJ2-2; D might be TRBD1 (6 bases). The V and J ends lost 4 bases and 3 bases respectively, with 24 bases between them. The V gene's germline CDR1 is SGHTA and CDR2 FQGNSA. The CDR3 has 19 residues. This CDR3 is CASSSTAWGDRRYTGELFF. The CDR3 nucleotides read TGTGCCAGCAGCTCAACGGCATGGGGAGACAGGAGATACACCGGGGAGCTGTTTTTT.

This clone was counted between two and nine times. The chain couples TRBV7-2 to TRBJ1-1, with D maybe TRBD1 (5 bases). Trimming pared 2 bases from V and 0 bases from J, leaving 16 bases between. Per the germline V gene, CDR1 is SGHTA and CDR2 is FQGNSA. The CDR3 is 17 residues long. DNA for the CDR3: TGTGCCAGCAGCTTAAAAACATCACGCAGGGTGAACACTGAAGCTTTCTTT. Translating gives CASSLKTSRRVNTEAFF.

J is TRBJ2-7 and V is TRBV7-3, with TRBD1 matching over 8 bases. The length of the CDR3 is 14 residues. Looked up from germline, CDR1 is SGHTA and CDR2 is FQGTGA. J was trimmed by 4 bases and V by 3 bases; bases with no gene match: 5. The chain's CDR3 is CASSFAGGPYEQYF. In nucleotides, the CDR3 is TGTGCCAGCAGCTTTGCAGGGGGCCCTTACGAGCAGTACTTC.

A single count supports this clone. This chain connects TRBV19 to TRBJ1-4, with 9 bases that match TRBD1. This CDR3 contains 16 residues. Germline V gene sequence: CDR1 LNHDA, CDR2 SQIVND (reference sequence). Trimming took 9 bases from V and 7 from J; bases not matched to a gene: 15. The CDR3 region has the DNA TGTGCCAGCGGGACAGGGAATACGCTAGGGGGTGAAAAACTGTTTTTT. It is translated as CASGTGNTLGGEKLFF.

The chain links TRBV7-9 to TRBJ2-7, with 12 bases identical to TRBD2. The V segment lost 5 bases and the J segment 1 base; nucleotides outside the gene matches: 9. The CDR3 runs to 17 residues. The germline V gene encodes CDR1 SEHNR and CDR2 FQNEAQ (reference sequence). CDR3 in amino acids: CASSPQTSGGPSYEQYF. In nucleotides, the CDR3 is TGTGCCAGCAGCCCCCAGACTAGCGGGGGACCTTCCTACGAGCAGTACTTC.

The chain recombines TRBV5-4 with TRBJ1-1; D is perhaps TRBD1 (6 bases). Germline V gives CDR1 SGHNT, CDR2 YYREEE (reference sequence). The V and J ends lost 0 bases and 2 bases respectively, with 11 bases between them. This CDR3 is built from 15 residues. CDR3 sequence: CASSLGGGTNTEAFF. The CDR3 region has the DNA TGTGCCAGCAGCTTGGGCGGGGGCACCAACACTGAAGCTTTCTTT.

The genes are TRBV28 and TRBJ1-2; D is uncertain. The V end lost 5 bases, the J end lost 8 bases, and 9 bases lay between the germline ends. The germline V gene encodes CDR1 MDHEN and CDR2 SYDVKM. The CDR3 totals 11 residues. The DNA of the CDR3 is TGTGCCAGCAGTCCTCTTTCGGGCTACACCTTC. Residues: CASSPLSGYTF.

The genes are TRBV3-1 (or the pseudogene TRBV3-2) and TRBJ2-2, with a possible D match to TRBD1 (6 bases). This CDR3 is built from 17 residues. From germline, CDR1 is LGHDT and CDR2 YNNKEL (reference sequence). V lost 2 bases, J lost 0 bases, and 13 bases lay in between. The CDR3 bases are TGTGCCAGCAGCCAAACAGGGACGAAAGCGAACACCGGGGAGCTGTTTTTT. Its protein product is CASSQTGTKANTGELFF.

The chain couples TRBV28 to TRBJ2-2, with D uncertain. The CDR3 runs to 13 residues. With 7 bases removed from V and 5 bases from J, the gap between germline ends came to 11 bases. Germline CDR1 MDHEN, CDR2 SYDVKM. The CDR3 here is CASTDRRTGELFF. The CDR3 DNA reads TGTGCCAGCACTGATCGTCGGACCGGGGAGCTGTTTTTT.

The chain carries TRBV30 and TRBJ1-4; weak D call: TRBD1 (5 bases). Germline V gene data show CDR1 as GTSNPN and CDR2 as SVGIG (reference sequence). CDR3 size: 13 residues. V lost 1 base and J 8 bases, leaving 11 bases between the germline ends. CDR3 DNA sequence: TGTGCCTGGAGTGGCAGGGTGGGAGAAAAACTGTTTTTT. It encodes CAWSGRVGEKLFF.

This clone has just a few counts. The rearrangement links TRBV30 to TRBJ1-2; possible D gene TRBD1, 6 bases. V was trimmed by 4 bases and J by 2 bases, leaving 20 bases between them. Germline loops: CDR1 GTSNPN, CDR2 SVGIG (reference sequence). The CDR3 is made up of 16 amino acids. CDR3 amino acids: CAWTHRDTHGNYGYTF. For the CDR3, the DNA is TGTGCCTGGACGCATCGGGACACCCATGGGAACTATGGCTACACCTTC.

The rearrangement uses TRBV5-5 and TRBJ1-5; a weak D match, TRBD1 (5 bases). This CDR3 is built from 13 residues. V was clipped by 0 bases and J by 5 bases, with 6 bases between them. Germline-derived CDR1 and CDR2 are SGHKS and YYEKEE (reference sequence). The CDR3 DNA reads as TGTGCCAGCAGCTTGGCAGGGCATCAGCCCCAGCATTTT. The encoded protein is CASSLAGHQPQHF.

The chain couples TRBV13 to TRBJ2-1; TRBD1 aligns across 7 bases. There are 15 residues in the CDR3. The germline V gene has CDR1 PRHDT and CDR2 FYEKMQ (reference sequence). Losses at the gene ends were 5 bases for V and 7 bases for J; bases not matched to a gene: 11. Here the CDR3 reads CASSPRGWGWNEQFF. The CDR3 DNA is TGTGCCAGCAGCCCCAGGGGGTGGGGGTGGAATGAGCAGTTCTTC.

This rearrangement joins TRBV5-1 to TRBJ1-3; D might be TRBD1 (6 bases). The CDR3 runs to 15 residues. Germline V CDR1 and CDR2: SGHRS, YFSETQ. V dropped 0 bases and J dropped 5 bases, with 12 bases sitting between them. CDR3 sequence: CASSLDQGRRNTIYF. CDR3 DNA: TGCGCCAGCAGCTTGGACCAGGGGAGACGAAACACCATATATTTT.

The CDR3 protein is CASSSWTGGYTEAFF. In DNA, the CDR3 is TGTGCCAGCAGTTCCTGGACAGGGGGCTACACTGAAGCTTTCTTT. The chain couples TRBV6-5 to TRBJ1-1; 11 bases fit TRBD1. V shed 4 bases, J shed 3 bases, and the junction held 4 bases outside the gene matches. The CDR3 spans 15 residues. Germline V lookup: CDR1 MNHEY, CDR2 SVGAGI.

CDR3 residues: CASNSQDFSEAFF. The CDR3 DNA follows: TGTGCCTCCAACTCCCAGGACTTTTCTGAAGCTTTCTTT. This chain uses TRBV10-3 with TRBJ1-1; D gene uncertain. The germline V and J ends were trimmed by 11 bases and 6 bases, with 19 bases remaining between them. Germline V gene data show CDR1 as ENHRY and CDR2 as SYGVKD. The length of the CDR3 is 13 residues.

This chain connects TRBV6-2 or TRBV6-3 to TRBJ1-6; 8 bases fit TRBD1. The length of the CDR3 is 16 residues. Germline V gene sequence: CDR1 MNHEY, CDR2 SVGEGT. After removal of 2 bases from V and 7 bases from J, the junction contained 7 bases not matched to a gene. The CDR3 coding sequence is TGTGCCAGCAGTTACGGGACAGGTCGTGGAAATTCACCCCTCCACTTT. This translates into CASSYGTGRGNSPLHF.

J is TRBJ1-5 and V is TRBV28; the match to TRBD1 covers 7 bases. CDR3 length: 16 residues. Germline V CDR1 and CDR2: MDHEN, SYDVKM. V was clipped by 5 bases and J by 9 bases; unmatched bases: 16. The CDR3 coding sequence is TGTGCCAGCAGTGCTGGGGGGACAGCCCCCGGGATGCCCCAGCATTTT. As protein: CASSAGGTAPGMPQHF.

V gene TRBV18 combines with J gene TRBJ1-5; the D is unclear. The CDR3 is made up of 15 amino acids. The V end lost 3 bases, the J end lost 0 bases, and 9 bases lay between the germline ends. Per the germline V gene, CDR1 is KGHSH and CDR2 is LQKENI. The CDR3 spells CASSPPGSSNQPQHF. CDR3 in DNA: TGTGCCAGCTCACCGCCGGGTTCTAGCAATCAGCCCCAGCATTTT.